What follows are 5 T cell receptor beta chains derived from one specimen sequenced in a study of shared clonotypes between healthy human individuals. It was CD45RO-negative cells, positively selected for CCR7, that made up naive CD8 cells, with terminally differentiated effector memory CD45RA+ cells excluded. Only in-frame clones appear in the TCRdb table, and some are missing; sequencing was by immunoSEQ multiplex PCR. The data contain roughly 2 million clones, approximately 94% of them singletons. The specimen sequenced was naive CD8+ T cells sorted from blood. These receptor sequences come from a man aged 18 to 30 in good health.

This chain joins TRBV13 and TRBJ2-7; D is unresolved. The germline V gene encodes CDR1 PRHDT and CDR2 FYEKMQ (reference sequence). The length of the CDR3 is 13 residues. V lost 3 bases, J lost 2 bases, and 8 bases lay in between. CDR3 loop: CASSFLYAYEQYF. The CDR3, as DNA: TGTGCCAGCAGCTTCCTATACGCCTACGAGCAGTACTTC.

The V gene is TRBV5-1, the J gene TRBJ2-5, with 7 bases identical to TRBD1. With V trimmed by 5 bases and J by 3 bases, 4 bases remained unmatched. CDR1 is SGHRS, CDR2 YFSETQ, per germline. The length of the CDR3 is 13 residues. In DNA form, the CDR3 reads TGCGCCAGCAGACCCGGGACAGAAGAGACCCAGTACTTC. Translation: CASRPGTEETQYF. The whole variable domain, remainder taken from reference TRBV5-1 and TRBJ2-5, is KAGVTQTPRYLIKTRGQQVTLSCSPISGHRSVSWYQQTPGQGLQFLFEYFSETQRNKGNFPGRFSGRQFSNSRSEMNVSTLELGDSALYLCASRPGTEETQYFGPGTRLLVL.

V gene TRBV5-6 combines with J gene TRBJ1-6; possibly TRBD1 for D (5 bases). CDR1 and CDR2 from the germline V gene are SGHDT and YYEEEE. V was clipped by 4 bases and J by 9 bases, with 17 bases between them. The CDR3 totals 15 residues. The CDR3 DNA follows: TGTGCCAGCAGCAGCTTCAGGGATGCGGGTTCACCCCTCCACTTT. Translated: CASSSFRDAGSPLHF.

This clone was counted once. This chain links TRBV7-3 with TRBJ2-7, with TRBD2 as a possible D gene (5 bases). The V and J ends lost 5 bases and 4 bases respectively, with 15 bases between them. CDR1 and CDR2 from the germline V gene are SGHTA and FQGTGA. CDR3 length equals 14 residues. The CDR3 protein is CASSRSGSDYEQYF. In DNA, the CDR3 is TGTGCCAGCAGCCGCTCGGGGAGCGATTACGAGCAGTACTTC.

This clone is a singleton in its sample. The chain uses TRBV13 and TRBJ2-7, with a weak D call TRBD2 (5 bases). Between the trimmed V and J ends, which lost 5 bases and 6 bases, there was a span of 11 bases. CDR3 length: 12 residues. Germline V gene data show CDR1 as PRHDT and CDR2 as FYEKMQ (reference sequence). The CDR3 here is CASSEDLGEQYF. The CDR3, as DNA: TGTGCCAGCAGCGAGGACTTAGGCGAGCAGTACTTC.